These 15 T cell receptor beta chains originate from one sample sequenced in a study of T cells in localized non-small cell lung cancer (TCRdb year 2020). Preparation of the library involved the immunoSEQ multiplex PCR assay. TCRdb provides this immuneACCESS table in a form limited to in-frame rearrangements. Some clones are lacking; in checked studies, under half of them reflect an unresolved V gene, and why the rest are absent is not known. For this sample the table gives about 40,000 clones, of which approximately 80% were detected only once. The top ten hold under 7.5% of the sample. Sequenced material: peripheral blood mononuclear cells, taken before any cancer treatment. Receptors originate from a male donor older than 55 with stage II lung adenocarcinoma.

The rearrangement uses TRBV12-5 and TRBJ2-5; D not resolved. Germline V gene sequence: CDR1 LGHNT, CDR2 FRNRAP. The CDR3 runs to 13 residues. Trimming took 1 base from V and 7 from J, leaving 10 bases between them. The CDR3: CASGLDTSGTQYF. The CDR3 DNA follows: TGTGCTAGTGGTTTGGACACCTCAGGGACCCAGTACTTC.

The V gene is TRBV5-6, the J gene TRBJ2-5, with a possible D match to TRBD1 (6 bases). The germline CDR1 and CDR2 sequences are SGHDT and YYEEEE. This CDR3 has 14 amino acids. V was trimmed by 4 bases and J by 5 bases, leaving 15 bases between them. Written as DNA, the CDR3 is TGTGCCAGCAGCCCATCACAGGGAACGGAGACCCAGTACTTC. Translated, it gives CASSPSQGTETQYF.

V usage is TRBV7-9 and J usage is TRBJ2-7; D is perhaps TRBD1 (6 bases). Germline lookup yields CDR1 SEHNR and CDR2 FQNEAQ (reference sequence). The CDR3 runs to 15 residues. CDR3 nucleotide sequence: TGTGCCAGCACCCCACGCGGACAGCCACCACAGAGGTGGGAAGTC. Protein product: CASTPRGQPPQRWEV.

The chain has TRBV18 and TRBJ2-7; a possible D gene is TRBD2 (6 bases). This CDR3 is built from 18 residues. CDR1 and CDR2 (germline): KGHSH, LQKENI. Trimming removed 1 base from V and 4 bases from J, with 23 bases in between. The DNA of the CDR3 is TGTGCCAGCTCACCACTCCCAGGCCTGCGGGATACGAGGTACGAGCAGTACTTC. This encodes CASSPLPGLRDTRYEQYF. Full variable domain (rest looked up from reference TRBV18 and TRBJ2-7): NAGVMQNPRHLVRRRGQEARLRCSPMKGHSHVYWYRQLPEEGLKFMVYLQKENIIDESGMPKERFSAEFPKEGPSILRIQQVVRGDSAAYFCASSPLPGLRDTRYEQYFGPGTRLTVT.

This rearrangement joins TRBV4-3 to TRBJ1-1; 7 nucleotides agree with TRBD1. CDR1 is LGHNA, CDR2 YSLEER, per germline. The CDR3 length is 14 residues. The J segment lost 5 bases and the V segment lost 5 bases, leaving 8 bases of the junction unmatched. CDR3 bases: TGCGCCAGCAGCGCAGAACAGGGGTGGACTGAAGCTTTCTTT. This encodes CASSAEQGWTEAFF.

In DNA, the CDR3 is TGTGCCAGCAGCTCTAGTAGGGGTAAAGAGACCCAGTACTTC. Translation: CASSSSRGKETQYF. The chain links TRBV5-6 to TRBJ2-5; the D gene is possibly TRBD1 (5 bases). The CDR3 is made up of 14 amino acids. Germline CDR1 and CDR2: SGHDT and YYEEEE. Deletions cut 3 bases from V and 3 bases from J, with 12 bases between.

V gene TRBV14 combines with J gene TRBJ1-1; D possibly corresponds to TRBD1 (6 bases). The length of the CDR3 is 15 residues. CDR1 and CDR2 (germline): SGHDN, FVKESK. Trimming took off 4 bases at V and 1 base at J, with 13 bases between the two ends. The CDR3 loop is CASSLWTDPNTEAFF. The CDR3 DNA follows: TGTGCCAGCAGCCTGTGGACAGACCCGAACACTGAAGCTTTCTTT.

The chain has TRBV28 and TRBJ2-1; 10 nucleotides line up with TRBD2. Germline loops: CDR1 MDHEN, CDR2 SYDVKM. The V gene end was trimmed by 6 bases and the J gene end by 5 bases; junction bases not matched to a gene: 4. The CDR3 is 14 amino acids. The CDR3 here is CASRLAGLNNEQFF. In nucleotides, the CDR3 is TGTGCCAGCAGACTAGCGGGGCTTAACAATGAGCAGTTCTTC.

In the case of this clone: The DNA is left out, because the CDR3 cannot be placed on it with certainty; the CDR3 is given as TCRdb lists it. Here the CDR3 reads CASSLGVGQGARVW. The rearrangement uses TRBV5-4 and TRBJ1-1; TRBD1 reflects the table's D call only, with no check against the DNA. Per the germline V gene, CDR1 is SGHNT and CDR2 is YYREEE (reference sequence). The CDR3 spans 14 amino acids, including both terminal residues.

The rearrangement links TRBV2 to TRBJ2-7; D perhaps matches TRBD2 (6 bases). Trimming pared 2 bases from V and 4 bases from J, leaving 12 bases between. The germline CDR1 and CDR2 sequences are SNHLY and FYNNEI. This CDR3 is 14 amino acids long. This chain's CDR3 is CASSETGEGYEQYF. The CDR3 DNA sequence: TGTGCCAGCAGTGAAACGGGAGAAGGGTACGAGCAGTACTTC. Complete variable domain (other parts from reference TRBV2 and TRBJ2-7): EPEVTQTPSHQVTQMGQEVILRCVPISNHLYFYWYRQILGQKVEFLVSFYNNEISEKSEIFDDQFSVERPDGSNFTLKIRSTKLEDSAMYFCASSETGEGYEQYFGPGTRLTVT.

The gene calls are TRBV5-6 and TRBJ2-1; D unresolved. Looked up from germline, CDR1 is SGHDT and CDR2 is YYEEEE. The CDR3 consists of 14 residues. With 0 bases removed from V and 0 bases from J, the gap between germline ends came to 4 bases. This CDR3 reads CASSLGSSYNEQFF. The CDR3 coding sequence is TGTGCCAGCAGCTTGGGTAGCTCCTACAATGAGCAGTTCTTC.

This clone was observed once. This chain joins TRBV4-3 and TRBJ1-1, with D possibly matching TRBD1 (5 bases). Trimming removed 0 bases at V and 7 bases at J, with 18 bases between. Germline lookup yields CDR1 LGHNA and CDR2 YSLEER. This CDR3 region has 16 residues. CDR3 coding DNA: TGCGCCAGCAGCCAAGATGCGGGGACCTGGGGGGGTGAAGCTTTCTTT. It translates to CASSQDAGTWGGEAFF.

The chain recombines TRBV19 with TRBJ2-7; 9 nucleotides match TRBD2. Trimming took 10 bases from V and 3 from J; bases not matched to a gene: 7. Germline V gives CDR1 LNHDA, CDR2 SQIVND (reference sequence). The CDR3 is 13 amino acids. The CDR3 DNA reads TGTGCCACCTCTAGCGGGGAAAACTACGAGCAGTACTTC. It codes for CATSSGENYEQYF.

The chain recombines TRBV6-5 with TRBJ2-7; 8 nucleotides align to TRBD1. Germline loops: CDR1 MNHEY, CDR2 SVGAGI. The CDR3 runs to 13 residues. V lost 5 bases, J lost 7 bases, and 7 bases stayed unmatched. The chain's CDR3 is CASSLDRAGEQYF. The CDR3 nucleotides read TGTGCCAGCAGTCTGGACAGGGCAGGGGAGCAGTACTTC.

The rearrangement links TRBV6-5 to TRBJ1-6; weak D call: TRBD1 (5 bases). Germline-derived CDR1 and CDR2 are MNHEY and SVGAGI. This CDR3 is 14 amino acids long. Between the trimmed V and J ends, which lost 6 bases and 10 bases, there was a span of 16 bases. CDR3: CASRKGDGVSPLHF. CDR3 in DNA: TGTGCCAGCAGAAAAGGGGACGGGGTGTCACCCCTCCACTTT.